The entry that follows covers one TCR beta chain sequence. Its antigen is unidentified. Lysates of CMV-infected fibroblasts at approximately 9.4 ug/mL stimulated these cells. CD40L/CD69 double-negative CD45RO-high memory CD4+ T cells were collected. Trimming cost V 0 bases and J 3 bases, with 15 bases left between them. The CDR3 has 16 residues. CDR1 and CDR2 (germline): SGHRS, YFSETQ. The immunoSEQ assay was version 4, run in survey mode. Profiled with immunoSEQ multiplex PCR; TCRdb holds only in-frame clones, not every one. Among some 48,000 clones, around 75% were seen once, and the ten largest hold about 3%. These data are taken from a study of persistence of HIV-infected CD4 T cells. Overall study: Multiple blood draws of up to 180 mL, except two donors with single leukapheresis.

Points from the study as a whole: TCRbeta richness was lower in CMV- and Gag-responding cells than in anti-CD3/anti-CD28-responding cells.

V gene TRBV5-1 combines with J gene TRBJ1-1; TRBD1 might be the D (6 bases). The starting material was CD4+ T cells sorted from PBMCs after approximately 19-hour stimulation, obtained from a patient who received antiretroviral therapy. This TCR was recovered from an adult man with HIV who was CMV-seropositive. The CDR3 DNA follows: TGCGCCAGCAGCTTGGGGAGGGCCGGGGGCCACACTGAAGCTTTCTTT. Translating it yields CASSLGRAGGHTEAFF. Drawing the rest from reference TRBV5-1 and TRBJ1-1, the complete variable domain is KAGVTQTPRYLIKTRGQQVTLSCSPISGHRSVSWYQQTPGQGLQFLFEYFSETQRNKGNFPGRFSGRQFSNSRSEMNVSTLELGDSALYLCASSLGRAGGHTEAFFGQGTRLTVV.